This T cell receptor (beta chain) was observed in a study of blood T cell repertoires in COVID-19. Study-wide background: The United States, Italy and Spain were the sources of the acute and convalescent COVID-19 samples. Nucleic acid was either cDNA or gDNA, and it came from T cells, B-cell-depleted T cells, or PBMCs.

This clone appeared a single time. The Seattle patients, enrolled during active infection, were followed longitudinally. Authors' analysis steps: Using reference gene primer amplification, nucleated cell counts were estimated. This table comes from immunoSEQ multiplex PCR, and its TCRdb copy is limited to in-frame clones, with some not included. Clonal size and the V and J genes are those of that table, whereas D and trimming came from the DNA. The top ten hold 6% of the sample, which has around 190,000 clones, roughly 80% seen once. The junction had 9 bases not matched to a gene; V was cut back by 6 bases and J by 3 bases. Germline loops: CDR1 KGHSH, CDR2 LQKENI. The CDR3 is made up of 15 amino acids.

The chain uses TRBV18 and TRBJ2-7; 9 positions match TRBD1. The sequence came from a woman aged 40 to 55 with COVID-19, enrolled during active disease. Sequenced sample: peripheral blood. CDR3 region: CASSPRDRVYYEQYF. CDR3 coding DNA: TGTGCCAGCTCCCCGCGGGACAGGGTTTACTACGAGCAGTACTTC. The variable domain in full, completed from reference TRBV18 and TRBJ2-7, reads NAGVMQNPRHLVRRRGQEARLRCSPMKGHSHVYWYRQLPEEGLKFMVYLQKENIIDESGMPKERFSAEFPKEGPSILRIQQVVRGDSAAYFCASSPRDRVYYEQYFGPGTRLTVT.